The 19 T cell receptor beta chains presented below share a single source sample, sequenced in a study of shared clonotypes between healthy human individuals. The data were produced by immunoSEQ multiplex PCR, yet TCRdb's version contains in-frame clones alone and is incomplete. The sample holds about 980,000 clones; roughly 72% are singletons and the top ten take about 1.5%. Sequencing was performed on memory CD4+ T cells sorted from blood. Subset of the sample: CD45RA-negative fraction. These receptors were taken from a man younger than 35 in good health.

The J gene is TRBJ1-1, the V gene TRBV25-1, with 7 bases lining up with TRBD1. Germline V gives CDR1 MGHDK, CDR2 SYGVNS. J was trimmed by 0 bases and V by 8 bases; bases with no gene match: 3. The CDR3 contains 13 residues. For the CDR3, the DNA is TGTGCCAGCGGGGGACAGATGAACACTGAAGCTTTCTTT. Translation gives CASGGQMNTEAFF. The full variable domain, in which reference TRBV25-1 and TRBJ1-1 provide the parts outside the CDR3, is EADIYQTPRYLVIGTGKKITLECSQTMGHDKMYWYQQDPGMELHLIHYSYGVNSTEKGDLSSESTVSRIRTEHFPLTLESARPSHTSQYLCASGGQMNTEAFFGQGTRLTVV.

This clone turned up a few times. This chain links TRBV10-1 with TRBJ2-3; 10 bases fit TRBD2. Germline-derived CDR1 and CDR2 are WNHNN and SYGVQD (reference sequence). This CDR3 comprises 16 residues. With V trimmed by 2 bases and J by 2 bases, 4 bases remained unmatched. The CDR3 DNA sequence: TGCGCCAGCAGTGAGGGAGCGGGAGGGTCCACAGATACGCAGTATTTT. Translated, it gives CASSEGAGGSTDTQYF.

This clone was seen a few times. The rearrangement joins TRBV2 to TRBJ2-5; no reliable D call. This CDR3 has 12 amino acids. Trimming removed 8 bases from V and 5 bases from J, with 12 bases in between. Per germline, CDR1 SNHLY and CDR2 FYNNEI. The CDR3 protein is CASGGSKETQYF. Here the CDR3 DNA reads TGTGCCAGCGGTGGTTCAAAGGAGACCCAGTACTTC.

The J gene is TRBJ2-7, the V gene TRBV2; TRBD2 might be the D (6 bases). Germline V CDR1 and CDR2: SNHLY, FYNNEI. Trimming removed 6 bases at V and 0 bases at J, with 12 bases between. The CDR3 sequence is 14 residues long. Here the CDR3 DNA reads TGTGCCAGCAGAGTCAGCGGGTCCTCCTACGAGCAGTACTTC. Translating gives CASRVSGSSYEQYF.

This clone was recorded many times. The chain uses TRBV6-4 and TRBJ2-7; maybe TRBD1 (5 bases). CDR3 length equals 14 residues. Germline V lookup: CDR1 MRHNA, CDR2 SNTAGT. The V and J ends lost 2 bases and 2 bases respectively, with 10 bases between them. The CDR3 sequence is CASSDLRQTYEQYF. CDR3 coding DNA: TGTGCCAGCAGTGACCTGAGACAGACCTACGAGCAGTACTTC.

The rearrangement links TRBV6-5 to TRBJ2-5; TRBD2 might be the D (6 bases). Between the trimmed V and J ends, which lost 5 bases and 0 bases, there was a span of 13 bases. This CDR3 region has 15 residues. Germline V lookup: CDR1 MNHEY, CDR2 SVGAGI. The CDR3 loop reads CASSRGTPNQETQYF. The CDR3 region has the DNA TGTGCCAGCAGTCGCGGGACGCCGAACCAAGAGACCCAGTACTTC.

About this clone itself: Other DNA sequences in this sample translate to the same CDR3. This CDR3 is CSVRTGTNYGYTF. In DNA form, the CDR3 reads TGCAGCGTTAGGACAGGGACTAACTATGGCTACACCTTC. The rearrangement links TRBV29-1 to TRBJ1-2; TRBD1 matches 8 bases. V dropped 5 bases and J dropped 0; count of bases not matched to a gene: 2. CDR1 SQVTM and CDR2 ANQGSEA come from the germline V gene. This CDR3 spans 13 amino acids.

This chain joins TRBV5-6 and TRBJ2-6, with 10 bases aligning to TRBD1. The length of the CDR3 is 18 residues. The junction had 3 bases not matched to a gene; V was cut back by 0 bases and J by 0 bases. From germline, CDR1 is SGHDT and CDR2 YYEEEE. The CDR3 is CASSLGDRGYSGANVLTF. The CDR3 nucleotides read TGTGCCAGCAGCTTGGGGGACAGGGGATACTCTGGGGCCAACGTCCTGACTTTC. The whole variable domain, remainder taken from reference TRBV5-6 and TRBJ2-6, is DAGVTQSPTHLIKTRGQQVTLRCSPKSGHDTVSWYQQALGQGPQFIFQYYEEEERQRGNFPDRFSGHQFPNYSSELNVNALLLGDSALYLCASSLGDRGYSGANVLTFGAGSRLTVL.

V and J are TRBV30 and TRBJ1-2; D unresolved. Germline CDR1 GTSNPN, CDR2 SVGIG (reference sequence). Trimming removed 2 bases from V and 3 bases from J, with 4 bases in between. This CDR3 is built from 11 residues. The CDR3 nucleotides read TGTGCCTGGAGTAGTGACTATGGCTACACCTTC. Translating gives CAWSSDYGYTF.

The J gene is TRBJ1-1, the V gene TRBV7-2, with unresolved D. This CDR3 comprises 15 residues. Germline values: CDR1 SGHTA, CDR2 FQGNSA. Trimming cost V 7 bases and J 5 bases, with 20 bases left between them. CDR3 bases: TGTGCCAGCATCCTTCCCCCGTTCGGCGTAACTGAAGCTTTCTTT. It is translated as CASILPPFGVTEAFF.

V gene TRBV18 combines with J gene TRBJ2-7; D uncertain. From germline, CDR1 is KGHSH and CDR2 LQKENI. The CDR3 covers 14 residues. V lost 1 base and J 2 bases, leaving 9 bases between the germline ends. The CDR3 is CASSPRNSPYEQYF. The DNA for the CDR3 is TGTGCCAGCTCACCACGAAACAGCCCCTACGAGCAGTACTTC. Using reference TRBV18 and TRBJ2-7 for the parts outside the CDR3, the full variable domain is NAGVMQNPRHLVRRRGQEARLRCSPMKGHSHVYWYRQLPEEGLKFMVYLQKENIIDESGMPKERFSAEFPKEGPSILRIQQVVRGDSAAYFCASSPRNSPYEQYFGPGTRLTVT.

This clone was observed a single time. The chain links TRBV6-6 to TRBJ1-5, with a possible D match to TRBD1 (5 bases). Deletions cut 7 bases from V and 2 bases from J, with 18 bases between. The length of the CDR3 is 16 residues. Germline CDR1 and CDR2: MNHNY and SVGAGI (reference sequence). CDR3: CASTKRRDRGNQPQHF. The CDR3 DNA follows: TGTGCCAGCACCAAACGGAGGGACCGAGGCAATCAGCCCCAGCATTTT.

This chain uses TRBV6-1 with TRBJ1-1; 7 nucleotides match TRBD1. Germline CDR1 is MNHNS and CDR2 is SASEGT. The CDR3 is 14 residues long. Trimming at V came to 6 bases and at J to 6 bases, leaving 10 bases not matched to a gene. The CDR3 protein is CASRRQGGWAEAFF. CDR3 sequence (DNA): TGTGCCAGCAGAAGACAGGGTGGATGGGCTGAAGCTTTCTTT.

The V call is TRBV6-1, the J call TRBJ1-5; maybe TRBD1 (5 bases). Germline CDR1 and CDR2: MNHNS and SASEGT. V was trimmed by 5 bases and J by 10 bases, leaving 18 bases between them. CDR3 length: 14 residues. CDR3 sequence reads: CASSTPGPGEPQHF. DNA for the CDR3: TGTGCCAGCAGTACTCCGGGGCCGGGGGAACCCCAGCATTTT.

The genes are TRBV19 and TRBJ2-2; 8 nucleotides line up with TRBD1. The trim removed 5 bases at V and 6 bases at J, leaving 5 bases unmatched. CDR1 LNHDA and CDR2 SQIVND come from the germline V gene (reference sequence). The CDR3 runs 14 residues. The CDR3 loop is CASSPDRVAGELFF. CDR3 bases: TGTGCCAGTAGTCCGGACAGGGTAGCCGGGGAGCTGTTTTTT.

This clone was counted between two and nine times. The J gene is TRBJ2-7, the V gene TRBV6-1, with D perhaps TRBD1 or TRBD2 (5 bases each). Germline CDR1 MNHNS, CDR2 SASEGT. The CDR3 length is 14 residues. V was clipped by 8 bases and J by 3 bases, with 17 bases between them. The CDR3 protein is CASLTETGLYEQYF. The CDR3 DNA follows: TGTGCCAGCTTGACCGAGACGGGGCTCTACGAGCAGTACTTC.

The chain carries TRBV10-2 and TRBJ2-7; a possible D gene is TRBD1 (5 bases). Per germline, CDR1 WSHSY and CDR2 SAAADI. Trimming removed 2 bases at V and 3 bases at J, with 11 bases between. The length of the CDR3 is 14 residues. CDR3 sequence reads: CASSEAGKGYEQYF. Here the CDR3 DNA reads TGCGCCAGCAGTGAGGCAGGGAAGGGCTACGAGCAGTACTTC.

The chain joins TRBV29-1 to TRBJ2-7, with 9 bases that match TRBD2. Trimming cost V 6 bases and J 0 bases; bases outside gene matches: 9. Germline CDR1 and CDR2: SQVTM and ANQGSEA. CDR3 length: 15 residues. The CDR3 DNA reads TGCAGCGTATCACAAGCGGGAGGCCTCTCCTACGAGCAGTACTTC. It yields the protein CSVSQAGGLSYEQYF.

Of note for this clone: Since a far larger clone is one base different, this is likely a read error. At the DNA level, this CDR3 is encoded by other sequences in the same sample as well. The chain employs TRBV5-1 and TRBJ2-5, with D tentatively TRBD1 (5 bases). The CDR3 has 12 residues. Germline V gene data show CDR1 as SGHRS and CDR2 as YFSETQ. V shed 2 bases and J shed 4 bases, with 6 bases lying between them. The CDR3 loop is CASSFQGETQYF. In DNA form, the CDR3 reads TGCGCCAGCAGCTTCCAGGGAGAGACCCAGTACTTC.